A selection of T cell receptor beta chains follows, all from one sample in a study of blood T cells in healthy people across ages. In TCRdb, the 5' RACE reads were re-called with MiXCR into one record per CDR3 protein. The repertoire holds about 1 million distinct CDR3 sequences, 45% seen once, with approximately 17% in the top ten. Specimen: blood. These receptors originate from a woman aged 55 to 70 in good health. Both conserved end residues are part of each CDR3. D genes are given only for firm matches. Size is stated for part of the rows, as once, few or many counts, or as a class when the clone is expanded.

clone_size j_call d_call v_call cdr3_aa cdr3_nt
once TRBJ2-7 NA TRBV10-2 CASSPEEGRSDEQYF TGCGCCAGCAGCCCCGAGGAGGGGCGGTCCGACGAGCAGTACTTC
NA TRBJ2-5 TRBD2 TRBV6-5 CASSYLAGWAQETQYF TGTGCCAGCAGTTACTTAGCGGGATGGGCCCAAGAGACCCAGTACTTC
NA TRBJ2-1 TRBD1 TRBV13 CASSLGLRGQPYNEQFF TGTGCCAGCAGCTTAGGCCTAAGGGGGCAGCCATACAATGAGCAGTTCTTC
few TRBJ1-2 NA TRBV20-1 CSARIQGPTGYTF TGCAGTGCTAGGATACAGGGTCCTACGGGCTACACCTTC
NA TRBJ1-4 TRBD1 TRBV29-1 CSVASGQLNEKLFF TGCAGCGTCGCCTCGGGACAGCTTAATGAAAAACTGTTTTTT
few TRBJ2-3 NA TRBV2 CASMKRKGADTQYF TGTGCCAGCATGAAGCGGAAAGGGGCAGATACGCAGTATTTT
NA TRBJ2-1 TRBD2 TRBV10-1 CASSEAGSYNEQFF TGCGCCAGCAGTGAAGCGGGATCCTACAATGAGCAGTTCTTC
NA TRBJ2-5 NA TRBV4-1 CASSQQALFNEQYF TGCGCCAGCAGCCAACAGGCACTGTTCAATGAGCAGTACTTC
few TRBJ2-7 NA TRBV28 CASSFGGVYEQYF TGTGCCAGCAGTTTTGGGGGCGTCTACGAGCAGTACTTC
few TRBJ2-3 NA TRBV25-1 CASSEYQADTQYF TGTGCCAGCAGTGAATATCAGGCAGATACGCAGTATTTT
NA TRBJ2-1 TRBD1 TRBV28 CASRLDRAPSYNEQFF TGTGCCAGCAGGTTAGACAGGGCGCCATCCTACAATGAGCAGTTCTTC
few TRBJ2-1 NA TRBV28 CASSLRIVYEQFF TGTGCCAGCAGTTTACGGATAGTCTATGAGCAGTTCTTC
NA TRBJ1-2 TRBD1 TRBV5-4 CAPRHRGPETDGYTF TGTGCCCCCCGTCACAGGGGGCCCGAGACGGATGGCTACACCTTC
NA TRBJ2-1 TRBD2 TRBV5-5 CASSLALAGVGEQFF TGTGCCAGCAGCTTGGCACTAGCGGGAGTGGGGGAGCAGTTCTTC
few TRBJ2-7 NA TRBV7-9 CASSPTQGQSSYEQYF TGTGCCAGCAGCCCTACCCAGGGGCAGAGCTCCTACGAGCAGTACTTC
many TRBJ2-3 TRBD1 TRBV6-1 CASSDARTGLDTQYF TGTGCCAGCAGTGATGCGAGGACAGGTCTAGATACGCAGTATTTT
NA TRBJ2-1 NA TRBV7-6 CASSPRQKYNEQFF TGTGCCAGCAGCCCGCGACAGAAATACAATGAGCAGTTCTTC
few TRBJ2-5 NA TRBV2 CASSEGSGVAQTQYF TGTGCCAGCAGTGAGGGATCGGGAGTGGCGCAGACCCAGTACTTC
NA TRBJ2-5 TRBD2 TRBV7-6 CASNVKWGGETQYF TGTGCCAGCAACGTTAAGTGGGGGGGAGAGACCCAGTACTTC
NA TRBJ2-3 TRBD1 TRBV6-2/TRBV6-3 CASRQTGVMVGDTQYF TGTGCCAGCAGACAGACAGGGGTCATGGTTGGAGATACGCAGTATTTT
NA TRBJ2-1 TRBD2 TRBV5-1 CASSLARGLAGGDEQFF TGCGCCAGCAGCTTGGCCCGGGGACTAGCGGGAGGCGATGAGCAGTTCTTC
NA TRBJ2-3 NA TRBV12-3/TRBV12-4 CASRLSPWRLGADTQYF TGTGCCAGCAGACTGTCACCTTGGAGGCTAGGGGCAGATACGCAGTATTTT
NA TRBJ2-3 NA TRBV7-8 CASSRTRFTDTQYF TGTGCCAGCAGCCGAACTAGATTCACAGATACGCAGTATTTT
few TRBJ2-7 TRBD2 TRBV7-9 CASSLELAESYEQYF TGTGCCAGCAGCTTAGAGCTAGCGGAGTCCTACGAGCAGTACTTC
NA TRBJ1-2 NA TRBV20-1 CSAVQESNYGYTF TGCAGTGCAGTCCAGGAATCTAACTATGGCTACACCTTC
NA TRBJ1-1 TRBD1 TRBV10-3 CAISGGDRVYRTEAFF TGTGCCATCAGTGGGGGGGACAGAGTTTATCGGACTGAAGCTTTCTTT
NA TRBJ2-5 NA TRBV20-1 CSASLGSGRETQYF TGCAGTGCTAGCCTCGGGAGCGGGCGGGAGACCCAGTACTTC
NA TRBJ2-7 TRBD1 TRBV7-9 CASSQDKDRGAYEQYF TGTGCCAGCAGCCAAGACAAGGACAGGGGAGCTTACGAGCAGTACTTC
NA TRBJ2-7 TRBD2 TRBV20-1 CSASLAGGPINEQYF TGCAGTGCTTCTCTAGCGGGAGGGCCCATTAACGAGCAGTACTTC
few TRBJ1-6 NA TRBV7-9 CASSLVRRSYNSPLHF TGTGCCAGCAGCTTAGTACGGCGCTCCTATAATTCACCCCTCCACTTT
NA TRBJ2-5 TRBD1 TRBV7-9 CASSPTDRAETQYF TGTGCCAGTAGCCCAACCGACAGGGCCGAGACCCAGTACTTC
NA TRBJ2-7 NA TRBV20-1 CSALGGRRTYEQYF TGCAGTGCTCTAGGCGGGCGGAGGACCTACGAGCAGTACTTC
NA TRBJ2-5 TRBD1 TRBV7-7 CASSSTPDRAQYF TGTGCCAGCAGCTCCACTCCGGACAGGGCCCAGTACTTC
NA TRBJ2-1 NA TRBV12-3/TRBV12-4 CASSVRGDGDEQFF TGTGCCAGCAGTGTAAGGGGGGATGGCGATGAGCAGTTCTTC
NA TRBJ2-3 NA TRBV24-1 CATMDSTDTQYF TGTGCCACCATGGACAGCACAGATACGCAGTATTTT
NA TRBJ2-7 NA TRBV27 CASKGGFLWGSYEQYF TGTGCCAGCAAGGGGGGCTTCTTATGGGGCTCCTACGAGCAGTACTTC
NA TRBJ2-5 NA TRBV7-2 CASSVVGVQETQYF TGTGCCAGCAGCGTCGTGGGGGTGCAAGAGACCCAGTACTTC